The clone carrying this T cell receptor (beta chain) was detected only a few times. This sample is drawn from a study of cytomegalovirus exposure and HLA in healthy donors. Vbeta (60) and Jbeta (13) primers were used in the PCR. Sequencing was performed with immunoSEQ multiplex PCR; in TCRdb, only in-frame clones are kept and a portion is missing. The sample consists of under 200,000 clones, more than 75% of them appearing once. This CDR3 is built from 18 residues. Germline CDR1 SGHDT, CDR2 YYEEEE. The ends lost 0 bases at V and 0 bases at J; junction bases unmatched: 7. This sequence originates from a male donor in good health and CMV-seropositive. The chain combines TRBV5-6 with TRBJ2-1, with 9 bases matching TRBD1. Sequencing used PBMCs. CDR3 coding DNA: TGTGCCAGCAGCTTGGTCGGTGGGACAGGGATCTCCTACAATGAGCAGTTCTTC. It codes for CASSLVGGTGISYNEQFF.